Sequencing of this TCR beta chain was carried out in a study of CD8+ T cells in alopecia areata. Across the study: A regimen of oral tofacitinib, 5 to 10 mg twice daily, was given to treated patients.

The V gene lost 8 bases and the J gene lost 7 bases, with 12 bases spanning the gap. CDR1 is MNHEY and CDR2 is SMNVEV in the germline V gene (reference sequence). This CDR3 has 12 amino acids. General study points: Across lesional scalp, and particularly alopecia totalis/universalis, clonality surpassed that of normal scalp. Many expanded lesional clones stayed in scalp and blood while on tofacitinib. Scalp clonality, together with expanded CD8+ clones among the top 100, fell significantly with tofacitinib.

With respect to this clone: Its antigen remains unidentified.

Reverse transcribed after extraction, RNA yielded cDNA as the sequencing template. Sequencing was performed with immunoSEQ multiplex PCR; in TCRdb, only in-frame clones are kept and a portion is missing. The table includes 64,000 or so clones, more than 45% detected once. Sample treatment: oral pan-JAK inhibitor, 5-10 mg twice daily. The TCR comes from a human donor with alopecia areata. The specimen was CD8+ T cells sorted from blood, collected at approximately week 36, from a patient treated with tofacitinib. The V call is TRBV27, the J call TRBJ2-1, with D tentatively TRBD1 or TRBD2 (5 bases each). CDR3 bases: TGTGCCAGCGGGACCGGAACTAATGAGCAGTTCTTC. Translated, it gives CASGTGTNEQFF.